Listed here is a single T cell receptor beta chain. The source of the sample is a study of immune evolution from preneoplasia to lung adenocarcinoma. TCRdb keeps only in-frame clones here, not all; method: immunoSEQ multiplex PCR. Among roughly 3,500 clones listed, around 82% were seen once. This CDR3 region has 15 residues. Germline trimming cut 1 base from V and 1 base from J; bases unmatched to any gene: 4. CDR1 and CDR2 (germline): SQVTM, ANQGSEA. The chain carries TRBV29-1 and TRBJ2-3; 8 bases are shared with TRBD2. The sequence derives from a person between 65 and 79 years old with lung adenocarcinoma. Material: FFPE lung adenocarcinoma in situ tissue. In nucleotides, the CDR3 is TGCAGCGTTGAAGTTAGCGGGGCCGGCACAGATACGCAGTATTTT. It translates to CSVEVSGAGTDTQYF.